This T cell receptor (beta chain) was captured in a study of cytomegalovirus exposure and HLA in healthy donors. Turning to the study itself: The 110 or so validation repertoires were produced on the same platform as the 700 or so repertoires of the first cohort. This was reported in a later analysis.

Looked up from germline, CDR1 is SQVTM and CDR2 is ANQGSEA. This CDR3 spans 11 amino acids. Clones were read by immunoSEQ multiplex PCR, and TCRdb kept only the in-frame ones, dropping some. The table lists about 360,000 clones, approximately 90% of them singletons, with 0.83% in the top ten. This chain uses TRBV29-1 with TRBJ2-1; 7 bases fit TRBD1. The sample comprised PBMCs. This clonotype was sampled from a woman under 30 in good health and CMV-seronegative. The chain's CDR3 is CSTGQYNEQFF. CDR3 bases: TGCAGTACGGGACAGTACAATGAGCAGTTCTTC.